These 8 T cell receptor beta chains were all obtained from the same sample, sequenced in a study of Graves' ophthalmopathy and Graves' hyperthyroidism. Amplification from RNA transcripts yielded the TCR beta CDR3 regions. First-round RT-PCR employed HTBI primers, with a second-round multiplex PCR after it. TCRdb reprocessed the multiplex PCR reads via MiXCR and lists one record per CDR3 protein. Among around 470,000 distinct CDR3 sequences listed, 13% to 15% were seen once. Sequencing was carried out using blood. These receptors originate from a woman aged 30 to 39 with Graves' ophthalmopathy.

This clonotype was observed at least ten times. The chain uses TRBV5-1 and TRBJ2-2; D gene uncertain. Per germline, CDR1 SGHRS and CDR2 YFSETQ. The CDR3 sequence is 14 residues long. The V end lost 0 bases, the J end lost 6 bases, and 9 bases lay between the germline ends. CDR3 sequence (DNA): TGCGCCAGCAGCTTGGCCCCCCTCGCCGGGGAGCTGTTTTTT. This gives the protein CASSLAPLAGELFF.

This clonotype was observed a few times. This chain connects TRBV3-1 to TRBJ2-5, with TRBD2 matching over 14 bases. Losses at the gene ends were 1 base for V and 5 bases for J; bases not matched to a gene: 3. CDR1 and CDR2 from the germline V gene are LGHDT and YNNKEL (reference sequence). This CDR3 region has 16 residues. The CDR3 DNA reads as TGTGCCAGCAGCCAAGGGACTAGCGGGAGGTGGGAGACCCAGTACTTC. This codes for CASSQGTSGRWETQYF.

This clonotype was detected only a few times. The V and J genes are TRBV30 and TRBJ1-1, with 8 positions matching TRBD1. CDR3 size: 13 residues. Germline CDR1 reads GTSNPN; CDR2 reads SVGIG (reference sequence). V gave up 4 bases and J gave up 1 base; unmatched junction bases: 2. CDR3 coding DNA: TGTGCCTGGATCGACAGGGGGAACACTGAAGCTTTCTTT. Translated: CAWIDRGNTEAFF.

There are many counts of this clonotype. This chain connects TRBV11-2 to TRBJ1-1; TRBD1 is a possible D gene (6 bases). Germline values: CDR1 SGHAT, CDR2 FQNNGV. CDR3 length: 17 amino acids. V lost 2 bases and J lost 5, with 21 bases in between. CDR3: CASSLSSGDVRETEAFF. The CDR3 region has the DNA TGTGCCAGCAGCTTAAGTTCAGGGGACGTTCGGGAAACTGAAGCTTTCTTT.

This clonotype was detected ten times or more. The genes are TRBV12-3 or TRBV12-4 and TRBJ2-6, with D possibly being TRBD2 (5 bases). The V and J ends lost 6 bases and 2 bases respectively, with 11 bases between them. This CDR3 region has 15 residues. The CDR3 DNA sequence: TGTGCCAGCAGACTCCACGGGGCTGGGGCCAACGTCCTGACTTTC. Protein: CASRLHGAGANVLTF.

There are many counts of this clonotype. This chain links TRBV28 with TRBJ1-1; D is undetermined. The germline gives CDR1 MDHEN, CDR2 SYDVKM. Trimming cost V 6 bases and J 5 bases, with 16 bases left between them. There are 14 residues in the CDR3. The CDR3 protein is CASRSMTRRTEAFF. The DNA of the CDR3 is TGTGCCAGCAGATCCATGACCAGAAGAACTGAAGCTTTCTTT.

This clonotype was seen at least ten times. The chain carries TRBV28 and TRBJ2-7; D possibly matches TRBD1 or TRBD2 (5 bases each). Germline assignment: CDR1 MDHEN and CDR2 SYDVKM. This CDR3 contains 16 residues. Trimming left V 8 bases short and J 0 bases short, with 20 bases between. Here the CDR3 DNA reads TGTGCCAGCCGCTTACCTGGATTGGGGACCTCCTACGAGCAGTACTTC. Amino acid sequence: CASRLPGLGTSYEQYF.

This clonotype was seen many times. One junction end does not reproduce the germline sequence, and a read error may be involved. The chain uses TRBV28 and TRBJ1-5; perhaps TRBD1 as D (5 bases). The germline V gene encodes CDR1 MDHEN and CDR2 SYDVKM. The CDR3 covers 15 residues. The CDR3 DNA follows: TGTGCCGGGGGGGGGAGGACGGCAAATTATCAGCCCCGGCATTTT. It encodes CAGGGRTANYQPRHF.